This T cell receptor (beta chain) was observed in a study of T-cell memory formation after mild COVID-19. Study background: Among the donors, TCR clusters were largely specific to each donor.

Study-wide results and limits: The SARS-CoV-2 specificity of second-wave clones reaching peak at day 37 remained unverified. Balance between CD4 and CD8 was seen in clones contracting day 15 to 85, and a CD4+ lean was seen in later expanders.

Per germline, CDR1 SEHNR and CDR2 FQNEAQ (reference sequence). The CDR3 has 12 residues. Deletions cut 5 bases from V and 10 bases from J, with 12 bases between. After 5'RACE with constant-segment primers, TCR alpha and TCR beta cDNA libraries carrying sample barcodes and UMIs were obtained. TCRdb re-called the 5' RACE reads with MiXCR, one entry per CDR3 protein. The sample lists 470,000 or so distinct CDR3 sequences; 15% to 20% were seen once. Worth noting for this clonotype: Its specificity is not known.

The sequence was obtained from a man aged 18 to 30 who had mild COVID-19 (a few samples of this study predate the infection). Cell type and time point are not known. The sequenced material came from PBMCs or a T cell subset sorted from them (not recorded which). The chain uses TRBV7-9 and TRBJ2-1; D is possibly TRBD1 (6 bases). As DNA, the CDR3 is TGTGCCAGCAGCCGAGGAACAGGGGAGCAGTTCTTC. It encodes CASSRGTGEQFF. The complete variable domain, with remaining parts taken from reference TRBV7-9 and TRBJ2-1, reads DTGVSQNPRHKITKRGQNVTFRCDPISEHNRLYWYRQTLGQGPEFLTYFQNEAQLEKSRLLSDRFSAERPKGSFSTLEIQRTEQGDSAMYLCASSRGTGEQFFGPGTRLTVL.